Here is one TCR beta chain with its context. Per the original methods: The assay estimated nucleated cells by amplifying reference gene primers. The protocol was immunoSEQ multiplex PCR, while the TCRdb copy is restricted to in-frame clones and leaves out a portion. The V and J calls and the clone size are those of that table, but D and trimming were determined from the DNA. The table has roughly 150,000 clones, around 80% seen once; the top ten hold over 15%. The data derive from a study of blood T cell repertoires in COVID-19. Study-wide background: Samples came from the United States, Italy and Spain, spanning acute and convalescent COVID-19.

Germline CDR1 and CDR2: MNHEY and SVGAGI. The CDR3 has 15 amino acids. V lost 4 bases and J lost 6; bases outside the gene matches: 7. This chain joins TRBV6-5 and TRBJ1-5, with 9 bases fitting TRBD1. Sequencing input: PBMCs or T cells enriched from blood (not recorded which). This receptor was identified in a woman in her 70s in a cohort exposed to, infected with or recovered from COVID-19 (not recorded which). CDR3 region: CASSLSGQGSQPQHF. The CDR3 bases are TGTGCCAGCAGTTTGTCGGGACAGGGAAGTCAGCCCCAGCATTTT.